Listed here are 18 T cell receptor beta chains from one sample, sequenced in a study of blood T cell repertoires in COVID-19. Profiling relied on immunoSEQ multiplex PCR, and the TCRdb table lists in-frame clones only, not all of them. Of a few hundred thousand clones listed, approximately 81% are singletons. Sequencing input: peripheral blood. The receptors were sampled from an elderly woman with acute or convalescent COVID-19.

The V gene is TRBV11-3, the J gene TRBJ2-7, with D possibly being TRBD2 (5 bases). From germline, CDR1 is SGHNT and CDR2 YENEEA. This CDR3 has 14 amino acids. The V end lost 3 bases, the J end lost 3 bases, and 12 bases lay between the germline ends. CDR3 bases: TGTGCCAGCAGCTTCTCGGGGTTTGGCTACGAGCAGTACTTC. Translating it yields CASSFSGFGYEQYF.

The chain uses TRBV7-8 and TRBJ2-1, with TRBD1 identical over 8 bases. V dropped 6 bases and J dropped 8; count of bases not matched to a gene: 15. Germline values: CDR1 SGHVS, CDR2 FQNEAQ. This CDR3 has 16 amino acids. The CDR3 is CASSPYYGQGWDEQFF. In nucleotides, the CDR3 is TGTGCCAGCAGTCCCTACTACGGACAGGGATGGGATGAGCAGTTCTTC.

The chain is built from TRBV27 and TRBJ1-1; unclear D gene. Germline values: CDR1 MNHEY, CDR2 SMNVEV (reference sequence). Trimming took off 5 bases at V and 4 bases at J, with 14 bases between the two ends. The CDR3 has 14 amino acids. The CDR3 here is CASSQGLMPTEAFF. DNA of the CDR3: TGTGCCAGCAGTCAAGGACTCATGCCCACTGAAGCTTTCTTT.

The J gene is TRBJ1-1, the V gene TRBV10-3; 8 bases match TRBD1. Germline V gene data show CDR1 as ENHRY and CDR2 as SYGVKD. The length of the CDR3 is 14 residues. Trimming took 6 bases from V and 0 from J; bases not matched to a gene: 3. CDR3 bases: TGTGCCATCAGATCGACAGGGGTGAACACTGAAGCTTTCTTT. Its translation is CAIRSTGVNTEAFF.

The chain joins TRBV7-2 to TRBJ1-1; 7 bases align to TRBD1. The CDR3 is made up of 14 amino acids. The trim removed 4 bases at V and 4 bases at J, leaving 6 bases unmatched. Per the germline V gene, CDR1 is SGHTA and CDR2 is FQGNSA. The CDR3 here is CASSWGQTSTEAFF. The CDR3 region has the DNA TGTGCCAGCAGCTGGGGACAGACCAGCACTGAAGCTTTCTTT.

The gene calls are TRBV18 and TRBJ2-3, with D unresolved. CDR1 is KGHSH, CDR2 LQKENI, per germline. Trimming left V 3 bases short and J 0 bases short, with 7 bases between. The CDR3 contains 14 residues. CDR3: CASSPPVSTDTQYF. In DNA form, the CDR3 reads TGTGCCAGCTCACCCCCCGTCAGCACAGATACGCAGTATTTT. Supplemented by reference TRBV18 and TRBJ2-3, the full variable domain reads NAGVMQNPRHLVRRRGQEARLRCSPMKGHSHVYWYRQLPEEGLKFMVYLQKENIIDESGMPKERFSAEFPKEGPSILRIQQVVRGDSAAYFCASSPPVSTDTQYFGPGTRLTVL.

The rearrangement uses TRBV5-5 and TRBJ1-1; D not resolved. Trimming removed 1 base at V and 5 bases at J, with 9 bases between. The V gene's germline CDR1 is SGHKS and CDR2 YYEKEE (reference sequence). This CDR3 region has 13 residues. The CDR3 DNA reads TGTGCCAGCAGCTTGATCTCGGGGACTGAAGCTTTCTTT. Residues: CASSLISGTEAFF.

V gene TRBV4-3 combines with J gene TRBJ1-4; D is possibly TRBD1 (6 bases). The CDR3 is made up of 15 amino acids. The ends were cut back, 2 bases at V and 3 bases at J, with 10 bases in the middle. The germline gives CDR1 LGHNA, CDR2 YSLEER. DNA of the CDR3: TGCGCCAGCAGCCAACAACAGGGAGCTAATGAAAAACTGTTTTTT. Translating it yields CASSQQQGANEKLFF.

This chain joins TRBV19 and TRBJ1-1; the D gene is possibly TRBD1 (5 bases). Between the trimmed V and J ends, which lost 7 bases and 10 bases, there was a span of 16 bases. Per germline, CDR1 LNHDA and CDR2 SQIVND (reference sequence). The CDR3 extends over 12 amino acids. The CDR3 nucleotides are TGTGCCAGTAATTCCCCCCCGGGGGGAGCTTTCTTT. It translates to CASNSPPGGAFF. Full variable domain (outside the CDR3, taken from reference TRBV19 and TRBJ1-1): DGGITQSPKYLFRKEGQNVTLSCEQNLNHDAMYWYRQDPGQGLRLIYYSQIVNDFQKGDIAEGYSVSREKKESFPLTVTSAQKNPTAFYLCASNSPPGGAFFGQGTRLTVV.

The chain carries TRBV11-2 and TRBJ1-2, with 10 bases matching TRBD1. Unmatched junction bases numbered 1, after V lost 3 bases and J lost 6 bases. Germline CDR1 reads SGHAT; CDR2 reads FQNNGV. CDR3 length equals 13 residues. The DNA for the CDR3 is TGTGCCAGCAGCTTCGACAGGGGGCATGGCTACACCTTC. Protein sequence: CASSFDRGHGYTF. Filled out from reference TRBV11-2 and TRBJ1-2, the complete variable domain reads EAGVAQSPRYKIIEKRQSVAFWCNPISGHATLYWYQQILGQGPKLLIQFQNNGVVDDSQLPKDRFSAERLKGVDSTLKIQPAKLEDSAVYLCASSFDRGHGYTFGSGTRLTVV.

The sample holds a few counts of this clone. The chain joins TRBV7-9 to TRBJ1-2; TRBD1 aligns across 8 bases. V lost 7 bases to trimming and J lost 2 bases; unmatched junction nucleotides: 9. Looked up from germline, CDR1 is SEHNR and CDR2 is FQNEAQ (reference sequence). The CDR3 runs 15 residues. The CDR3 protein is CASIPRQGSNYGYTF. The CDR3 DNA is TGTGCCAGCATCCCTAGACAGGGGTCAAACTATGGCTACACCTTC.

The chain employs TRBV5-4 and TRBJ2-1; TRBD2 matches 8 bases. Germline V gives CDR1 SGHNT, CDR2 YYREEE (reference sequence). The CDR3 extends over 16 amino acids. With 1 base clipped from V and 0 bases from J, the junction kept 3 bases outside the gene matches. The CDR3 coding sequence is TGTGCCAGCAGCTTGATGAGCGGGGGCTCCTACAATGAGCAGTTCTTC. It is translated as CASSLMSGGSYNEQFF.

The CDR3: CASSSGTGDNIQYF. Here the CDR3 DNA reads TGTGCCAGCAGCTCGGGGACAGGGGACAACATTCAGTACTTC. This chain uses TRBV7-9 with TRBJ2-4; 10 bases line up with TRBD1. Germline values: CDR1 SEHNR, CDR2 FQNEAQ (reference sequence). Unmatched junction bases numbered 4, after V lost 4 bases and J lost 7 bases. The CDR3 runs 14 residues.

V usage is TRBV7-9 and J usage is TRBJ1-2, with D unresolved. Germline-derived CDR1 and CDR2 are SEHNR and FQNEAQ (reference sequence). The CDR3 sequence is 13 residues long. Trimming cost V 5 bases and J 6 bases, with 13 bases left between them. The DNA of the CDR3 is TGTGCCAGCAGCGAAAATGCGGCCGATGGCTACACCTTC. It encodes CASSENAADGYTF.

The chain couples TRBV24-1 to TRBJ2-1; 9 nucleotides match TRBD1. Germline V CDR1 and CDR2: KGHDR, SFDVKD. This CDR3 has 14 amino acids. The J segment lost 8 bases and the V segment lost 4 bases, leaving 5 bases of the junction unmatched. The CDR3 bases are TGTGCCACCAGTGAAGGGACAGGGTCCGATGAGCAGTTCTTC. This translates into CATSEGTGSDEQFF.

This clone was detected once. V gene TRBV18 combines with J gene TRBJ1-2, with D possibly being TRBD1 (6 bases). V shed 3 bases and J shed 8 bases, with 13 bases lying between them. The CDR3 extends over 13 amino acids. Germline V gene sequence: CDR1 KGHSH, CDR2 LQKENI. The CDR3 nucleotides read TGTGCCAGCTCACCGGCCAGGGGAGAGGGCTACACCTTC. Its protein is CASSPARGEGYTF. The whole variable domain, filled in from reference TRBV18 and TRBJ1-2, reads NAGVMQNPRHLVRRRGQEARLRCSPMKGHSHVYWYRQLPEEGLKFMVYLQKENIIDESGMPKERFSAEFPKEGPSILRIQQVVRGDSAAYFCASSPARGEGYTFGSGTRLTVV.

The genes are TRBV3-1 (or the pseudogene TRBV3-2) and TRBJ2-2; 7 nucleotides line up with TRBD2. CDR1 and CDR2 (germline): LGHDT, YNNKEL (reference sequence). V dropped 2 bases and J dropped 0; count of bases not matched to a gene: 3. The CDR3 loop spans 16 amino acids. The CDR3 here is CASSQPAGANTGELFF. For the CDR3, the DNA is TGTGCCAGCAGCCAACCGGCGGGGGCGAACACCGGGGAGCTGTTTTTT.

The CDR3 spells CASSPNRGGIMTEAFF. CDR3 nucleotides: TGTGCCAGCTCACCAAACAGGGGCGGAATTATGACTGAAGCTTTCTTT. The chain is built from TRBV18 and TRBJ1-1, with TRBD1 matching over 7 bases. Germline V gene sequence: CDR1 KGHSH, CDR2 LQKENI. Trimming removed 2 bases from V and 5 bases from J; junction bases left unmatched: 11. This CDR3 contains 16 residues. The full variable domain, its missing parts supplied by reference TRBV18 and TRBJ1-1, is NAGVMQNPRHLVRRRGQEARLRCSPMKGHSHVYWYRQLPEEGLKFMVYLQKENIIDESGMPKERFSAEFPKEGPSILRIQQVVRGDSAAYFCASSPNRGGIMTEAFFGQGTRLTVV.